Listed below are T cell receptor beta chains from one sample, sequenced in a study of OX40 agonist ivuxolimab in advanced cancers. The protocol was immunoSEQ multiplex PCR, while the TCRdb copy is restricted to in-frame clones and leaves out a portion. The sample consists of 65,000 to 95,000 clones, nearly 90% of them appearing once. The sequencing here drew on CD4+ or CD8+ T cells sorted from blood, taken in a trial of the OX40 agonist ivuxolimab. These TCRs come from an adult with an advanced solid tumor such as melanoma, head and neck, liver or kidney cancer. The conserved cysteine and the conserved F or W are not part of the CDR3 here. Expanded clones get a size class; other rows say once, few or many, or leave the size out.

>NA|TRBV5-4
ASSLDRDADTQY
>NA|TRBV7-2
ASNLGLDRGRLNYGYT
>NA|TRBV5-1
ASSLGEGSYNEQF
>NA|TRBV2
ASSEGTGETQY
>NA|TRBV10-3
AISDSVARGEGKLF
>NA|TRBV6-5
ASTAAGAETQY
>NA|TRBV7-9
ASSLGYSTGLNQPQH
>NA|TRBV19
ASSIDWQGPNQPQH
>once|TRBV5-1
ASSLRAGENTGELF
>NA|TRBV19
ASSIGTAISNQPQH
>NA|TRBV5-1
ASSLGHFSGANVLT
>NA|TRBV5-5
ASSLGGNTEAF
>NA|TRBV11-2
ASSSLQGAGNEQF
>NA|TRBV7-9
ASSPVDTETQY
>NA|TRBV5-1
ASSSDRSPYEKLF
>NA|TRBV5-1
ASSLIPQGFSGNTIY
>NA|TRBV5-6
ASSPELAGEETQY
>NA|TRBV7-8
ASSLRGGTDTQY
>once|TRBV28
ASSSPLGLAGETQY
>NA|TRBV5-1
ASSRGSNQETQY
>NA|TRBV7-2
ASSFIQNIQY
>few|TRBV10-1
ASSEWPGQGVS
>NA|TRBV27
ASSLRGNNSPLH
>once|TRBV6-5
ASSSSWRGAEAF
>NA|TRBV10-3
AIRDRVGNTIY
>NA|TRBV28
ASSAVAGGYNEQF
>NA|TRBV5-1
ASSTGTRENTIY
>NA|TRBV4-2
ASSRVLGTGGSEQY
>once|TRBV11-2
ASSLMRRNNQPQH
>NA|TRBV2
ASSAQGVAYNEQF
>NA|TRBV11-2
ASSPNRGLGNTIY
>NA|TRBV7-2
ASSAGGAVSNQPQH
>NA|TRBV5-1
ASSQQGTTGELF
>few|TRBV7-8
ASTGVGFHYGYT
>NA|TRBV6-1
ASSASLQPQH
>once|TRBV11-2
ASSLVAGGPYEQY
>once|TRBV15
ATSRDRGVRTDTQY
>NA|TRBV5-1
ASSLDPNRETQY
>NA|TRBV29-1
SVDITAEETQY
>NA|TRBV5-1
ASSLFLGTAQETQY
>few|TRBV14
ASSQQFGGGNTIY
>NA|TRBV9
ASSSLPVDTQY
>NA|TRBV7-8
ASTQAQRFSGNTIY
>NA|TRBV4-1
ASKLSSLRGGRREGTDTQY
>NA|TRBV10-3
AIRTGTDRGYT
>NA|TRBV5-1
ASSLVGPEDTDTQY
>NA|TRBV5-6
ASSSPAGGSIPYNEQF
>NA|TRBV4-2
ASSQRPEPGAYEQY
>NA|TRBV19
ASSRVNYGYT
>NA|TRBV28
ASSLRAGGNQPQH